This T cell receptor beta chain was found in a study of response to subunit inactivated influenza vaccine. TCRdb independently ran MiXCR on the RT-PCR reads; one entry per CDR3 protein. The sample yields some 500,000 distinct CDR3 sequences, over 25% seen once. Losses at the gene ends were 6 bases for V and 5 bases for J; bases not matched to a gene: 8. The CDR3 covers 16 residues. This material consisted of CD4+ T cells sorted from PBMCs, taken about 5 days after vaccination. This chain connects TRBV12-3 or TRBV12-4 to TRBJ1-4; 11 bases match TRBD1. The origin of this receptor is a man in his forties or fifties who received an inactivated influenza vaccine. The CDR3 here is CASRQGQGALNEKLFF. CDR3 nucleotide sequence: TGTGCCAGCAGGCAAGGACAGGGGGCGTTGAATGAAAAACTGTTTTTT.